This T cell receptor (beta chain) was documented in a study of cytomegalovirus exposure and HLA in healthy donors. Study-wide points: Later work found most CMV-associated TCR beta chains apparently HLA-restricted. The analysis excluded some indistinguishable V segments, including TRBV6-2 and TRBV6-3.

Donors counted as nominally healthy when sampled, yet unrecorded immune exposures were likely. Details on this clone: Its antigen is unknown.

Germline-derived CDR1 and CDR2 are SGHTA and FQGNSA. This CDR3 region has 15 residues. Trimming removed 0 bases at V and 6 bases at J, with 15 bases between. The PCR was carried out with 60 Vbeta primers and 13 Jbeta primers. As processed by the authors: The authors later counted 75 million to 90 million unique TCR beta chains, 8.5 million to 13 million of them shared. Method: immunoSEQ multiplex PCR; TCRdb's copy keeps in-frame clones and lacks some. Clone size and V and J calls were adopted from that table, with D and trimming inferred from the DNA. The sample has roughly 100,000 clones, more than 65% seen once.

The gene calls are TRBV7-2 and TRBJ2-7, with a weak D call TRBD1 (6 bases). Sequencing used PBMCs. This receptor was obtained from a woman aged 45-60 years in good health and CMV-seropositive. This CDR3 is CASSLAGQLRPEQYF. For the CDR3, the DNA is TGTGCCAGCAGCTTAGCGGGACAACTTCGTCCCGAGCAGTACTTC.